This T cell receptor beta chain was identified in a study of blood T cell repertoires in COVID-19. Study in general: Samples of COVID-19 (acute and convalescent) were obtained from the United States, Italy and Spain. PBMCs, B-cell-depleted T cells, or T cells provided the cDNA or gDNA that made up the material.

The authors' processing: Reference gene primer amplification in the assay estimated nucleated cell counts. TCRdb's table, derived via immunoSEQ multiplex PCR, lists solely in-frame clones and lacks some. V and J calls and clone size are as listed in that table; D and trimming were resolved from the DNA. The sample yields over 100,000 clones, roughly four fifths seen once. The origin of this receptor is a man in his 70s with acute or convalescent COVID-19. Sequences were obtained from peripheral blood.

The CDR3 nucleotides are TGCGCCAGCAGCTACCCCGGGACCTACGAGCAGTACTTC. Protein product: CASSYPGTYEQYF. The chain recombines TRBV5-1 with TRBJ2-7; possible D gene TRBD2, 5 bases. The germline V gene has CDR1 SGHRS and CDR2 YFSETQ. The length of the CDR3 is 13 residues. Trimming cost V 3 bases and J 2 bases, with 9 bases left between them.